This entry lists 15 T cell receptor beta chains sequenced from one sample in a study of blood T cell repertoires in COVID-19. Measured with immunoSEQ multiplex PCR; TCRdb has only the in-frame clones, and not every one. The sample contains about 300,000 clones, nearly 90% of which appear only once. Sequencing used peripheral blood. Receptors were obtained from a woman in her 30s with COVID-19, enrolled during active disease.

As to this clone: Other DNA sequences in the sample encode the same CDR3. The V gene is TRBV18, the J gene TRBJ1-1, with a tentative D call TRBD1 (5 bases). Germline V gene data show CDR1 as KGHSH and CDR2 as LQKENI. V lost 0 bases and J 7 bases, leaving 9 bases between the germline ends. The CDR3 has 13 amino acids. The CDR3 is CASSPPGGSEAFF. In DNA form, the CDR3 reads TGTGCCAGCTCACCACCGGGGGGGAGTGAAGCTTTCTTT.

The chain joins TRBV7-2 to TRBJ1-1, with D unresolved. Germline V CDR1 and CDR2: SGHTA, FQGNSA. The CDR3 loop spans 14 amino acids. V lost 4 bases to trimming and J lost 5 bases, with 14 bases between them. The CDR3 sequence is CASSWYGRGTEAFF. The CDR3 DNA reads TGTGCCAGCAGCTGGTATGGCCGCGGAACTGAAGCTTTCTTT.

The chain couples TRBV4-1 to TRBJ2-1; D might be TRBD2 (5 bases). This CDR3 is 15 amino acids long. V was clipped by 1 base and J by 8 bases, with 15 bases between them. Germline V CDR1 and CDR2: MGHRA, YSYEKL. The CDR3 here is CASSQVGGPGDEQFF. The CDR3 DNA reads as TGCGCCAGCAGCCAAGTAGGCGGGCCCGGGGATGAGCAGTTCTTC.

This clone was seen more than once but under ten times. The V gene is TRBV2, the J gene TRBJ2-2; 7 nucleotides agree with TRBD1. The germline V gene encodes CDR1 SNHLY and CDR2 FYNNEI. With 7 bases clipped from V and 4 bases from J, the junction kept 6 bases outside the gene matches. The CDR3 contains 14 residues. CDR3 sequence: CASMGTESTGELFF. In nucleotides, the CDR3 is TGTGCCAGCATGGGGACAGAGTCCACCGGGGAGCTGTTTTTT.

The chain is built from TRBV27 and TRBJ1-1; 10 nucleotides line up with TRBD1. J lost 5 bases, V lost 3 bases, and 9 bases had no gene match. There are 16 residues in the CDR3. Looked up from germline, CDR1 is MNHEY and CDR2 is SMNVEV (reference sequence). The CDR3 region has the DNA TGTGCCAGCAGTTTTAGACAGGGGGCCATATCGACTGAAGCTTTCTTT. It encodes CASSFRQGAISTEAFF.

This clone was picked up a small number of times. The J gene is TRBJ2-3, the V gene TRBV6-1; 9 bases agree with TRBD2. The CDR3 loop spans 15 amino acids. Looked up from germline, CDR1 is MNHNS and CDR2 is SASEGT. Losses at the gene ends were 1 base for V and 2 bases for J; bases not matched to a gene: 1. Here the CDR3 reads CASSEGGGATDTQYF. The CDR3 nucleotides are TGTGCCAGCAGTGAAGGCGGGGGGGCCACAGATACGCAGTATTTT.

V is TRBV29-1 and J is TRBJ1-2, with no clear D. This CDR3 has 11 residues. Germline V gene data show CDR1 as SQVTM and CDR2 as ANQGSEA. Between the trimmed V and J ends, which lost 3 bases and 6 bases, there was a span of 8 bases. CDR3 in DNA: TGCAGCGTTGATTTGCGGGATGGCTACACCTTC. It translates to CSVDLRDGYTF.

V is TRBV27 and J is TRBJ1-2, with 9 positions matching TRBD1. J was trimmed by 7 bases and V by 3 bases; bases with no gene match: 6. The germline V gene has CDR1 MNHEY and CDR2 SMNVEV (reference sequence). The CDR3 is made up of 14 amino acids. The CDR3 protein is CASSFRDREGGYTF. The CDR3 nucleotides are TGTGCCAGCAGTTTCCGGGACAGGGAGGGTGGCTACACCTTC.

The chain combines TRBV5-1 with TRBJ2-2; D is perhaps TRBD2 (5 bases). The V gene lost 2 bases and the J gene lost 1 base, with 9 bases spanning the gap. The CDR3 contains 15 residues. The germline CDR1 and CDR2 sequences are SGHRS and YFSETQ. This chain's CDR3 is CASSFVSVNTGELFF. In DNA, the CDR3 is TGCGCCAGCAGCTTTGTTAGCGTGAACACCGGGGAGCTGTTTTTT.

The V gene is TRBV9, the J gene TRBJ1-2, with 8 bases lining up with TRBD1. Germline V gene lookup returns CDR1 SGDLS and CDR2 YYNGEE. V gave up 3 bases and J gave up 5 bases; unmatched junction bases: 15. This CDR3 has 17 amino acids. CDR3 sequence (DNA): TGTGCCAGCAGCGCTGGACAGGGCTCGCCCCCTAGGTATGGCTACACCTTC. Its translation is CASSAGQGSPPRYGYTF.

This rearrangement joins TRBV19 to TRBJ1-5, with TRBD1 matching over 7 bases. Germline lookup yields CDR1 LNHDA and CDR2 SQIVND (reference sequence). J lost 4 bases, V lost 4 bases, and 7 bases had no gene match. The length of the CDR3 is 15 residues. The CDR3 DNA follows: TGTGCCAGTAGTACAAAGGGACAGTCAAATCAGCCCCAGCATTTT. Its translation: CASSTKGQSNQPQHF.

The V gene is TRBV20-1, the J gene TRBJ1-1; D may be TRBD1 (5 bases). From germline, CDR1 is DFQATT and CDR2 SNEGSKA (reference sequence). The CDR3 has 11 residues. The V gene lost 0 bases and the J gene lost 10 bases, with 9 bases spanning the gap. CDR3 sequence: CSARDRVSAFF. The CDR3 region has the DNA TGCAGTGCTAGAGACAGGGTTTCAGCTTTCTTT.

This chain uses TRBV4-2 with TRBJ2-5, with 11 bases fitting TRBD1. V lost 0 bases, J lost 5 bases, and 5 bases stayed unmatched. The length of the CDR3 is 16 residues. Germline lookup yields CDR1 LGHNA and CDR2 YNFKEQ. CDR3 sequence reads: CASSQDRGTGGETQYF. In nucleotides, the CDR3 is TGTGCCAGCAGCCAAGATAGGGGGACAGGGGGGGAGACCCAGTACTTC.

J is TRBJ2-7 and V is TRBV11-3, with 7 positions matching TRBD1. CDR3 length equals 14 residues. Germline trimming cut 2 bases from V and 2 bases from J; bases unmatched to any gene: 3. CDR1 and CDR2 (germline): SGHNT, YENEEA. The CDR3 loop is CASSLRTGTYEQYF. As DNA, the CDR3 is TGTGCCAGCAGCTTACGGACAGGAACCTACGAGCAGTACTTC.

This clone came up a few times. The rearrangement links TRBV2 to TRBJ1-1, with D unresolved. Germline loops: CDR1 SNHLY, CDR2 FYNNEI. Trimming stripped 7 bases from V and 2 bases from J, with 17 bases between. The CDR3 loop spans 15 amino acids. The chain's CDR3 is CASKVDNLKNTEAFF. The DNA for the CDR3 is TGTGCCAGCAAGGTTGACAACTTAAAAAACACTGAAGCTTTCTTT.